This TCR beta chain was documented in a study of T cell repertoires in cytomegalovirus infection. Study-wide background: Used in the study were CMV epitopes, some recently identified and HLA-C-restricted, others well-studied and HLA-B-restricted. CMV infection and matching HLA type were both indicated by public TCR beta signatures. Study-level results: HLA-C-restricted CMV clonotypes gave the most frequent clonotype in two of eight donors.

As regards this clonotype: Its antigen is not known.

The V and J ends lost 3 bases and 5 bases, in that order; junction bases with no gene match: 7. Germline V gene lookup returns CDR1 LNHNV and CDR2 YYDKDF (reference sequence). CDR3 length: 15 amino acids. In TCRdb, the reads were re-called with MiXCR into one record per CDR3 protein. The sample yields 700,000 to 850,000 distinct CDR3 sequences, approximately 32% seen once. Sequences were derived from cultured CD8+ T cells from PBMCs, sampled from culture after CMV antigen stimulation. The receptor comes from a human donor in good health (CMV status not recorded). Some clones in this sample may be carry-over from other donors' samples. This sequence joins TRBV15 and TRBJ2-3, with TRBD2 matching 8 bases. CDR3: CATSRGRLAKDTQYF. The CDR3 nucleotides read TGTGCCACCAGCAGGGGTCGACTAGCGAAAGATACGCAGTATTTT. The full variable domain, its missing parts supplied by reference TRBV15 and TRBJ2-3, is DAMVIQNPRYQVTQFGKPVTLSCSQTLNHNVMYWYQQKSSQAPKLLFHYYDKDFNNEADTPDNFQSRRPNTSFCFLDIRSPGLGDTAMYLCATSRGRLAKDTQYFGPGTRLTVL.